These 21 T cell receptor beta chains share one sample of origin, sequenced in a study of OX40 agonist ivuxolimab in advanced cancers. The data were produced by immunoSEQ multiplex PCR, yet TCRdb's version contains in-frame clones alone and is incomplete. The data show some 89,000 clones, around 80% seen once. The sample in question was CD4+ or CD8+ T cells sorted from blood, obtained in a trial of the OX40 agonist ivuxolimab. These receptors came from an adult with an advanced solid tumor such as melanoma, head and neck, liver or kidney cancer.

The chain recombines TRBV5-4 with TRBJ1-4; 11 nucleotides align to TRBD1. The CDR3 loop spans 15 amino acids. Germline CDR1 reads SGHNT; CDR2 reads YYREEE (reference sequence). V was clipped by 4 bases and J by 8 bases; unmatched bases: 7. The CDR3 loop reads CASSAPGQGEEKLFF. CDR3 nucleotides: TGTGCCAGCAGCGCTCCGGGACAGGGGGAAGAAAAACTGTTTTTT.

In its sample, this clone was seen a few times. The chain couples TRBV7-2 to TRBJ1-6, with 7 positions matching TRBD1. Germline V gene data show CDR1 as SGHTA and CDR2 as FQGNSA. The V gene end was trimmed by 4 bases and the J gene end by 11 bases; junction bases not matched to a gene: 14. The CDR3 length is 16 residues. The CDR3 DNA follows: TGTGCCAGCAGCTCCCCGGGACAGAGTCTAGGGGCACCCCTCCACTTT. Its protein is CASSSPGQSLGAPLHF.

The genes are TRBV6-1 and TRBJ1-6; D remains ambiguous. CDR1 is MNHNS, CDR2 SASEGT, per germline. Trimming removed 7 bases at V and 16 bases at J, with 14 bases between. The CDR3 is made up of 11 amino acids. The CDR3 protein is CASTNRVELHF. CDR3 nucleotide sequence: TGTGCCAGCACCAATCGGGTCGAGCTCCACTTT.

V and J are TRBV27 and TRBJ2-2; 13 bases agree with TRBD2. CDR3 length: 17 residues. The germline V gene encodes CDR1 MNHEY and CDR2 SMNVEV (reference sequence). V lost 4 bases and J lost 1; bases outside the gene matches: 3. The CDR3 sequence is CASSSWTSGGNTGELFF. The CDR3, as DNA: TGTGCCAGCAGTTCCTGGACTAGCGGGGGGAACACCGGGGAGCTGTTTTTT.

The chain recombines TRBV28 with TRBJ2-1; 11 bases are shared with TRBD2. Germline lookup yields CDR1 MDHEN and CDR2 SYDVKM. V lost 2 bases, J lost 12 bases, and 9 bases stayed unmatched. This CDR3 spans 15 amino acids. The DNA for the CDR3 is TGTGCCAGCAGTTTAAGAGGGACTAGCGGTCTAAGGCAGTTCTTC. It encodes CASSLRGTSGLRQFF.

The gene calls are TRBV28 and TRBJ1-3, with 12 bases fitting TRBD1. The CDR3 length is 19 residues. Trimming removed 5 bases from V and 1 base from J; junction bases left unmatched: 12. Germline CDR1 and CDR2: MDHEN and SYDVKM. This CDR3 is CASSIHGTGGFRSGNTIYF. CDR3 in DNA: TGTGCCAGCAGTATACACGGGACAGGGGGCTTTAGGTCTGGAAACACCATATATTTT. Filled out from reference TRBV28 and TRBJ1-3, the complete variable domain reads DVKVTQSSRYLVKRTGEKVFLECVQDMDHENMFWYRQDPGLGLRLIYFSYDVKMKEKGDIPEGYSVSREKKERFSLILESASTNQTSMYLCASSIHGTGGFRSGNTIYFGEGSWLTVV.

V and J are TRBV19 and TRBJ1-5; 9 bases align to TRBD1. Germline values: CDR1 LNHDA, CDR2 SQIVND (reference sequence). CDR3 length: 14 amino acids. V dropped 6 bases and J dropped 7; count of bases not matched to a gene: 7. The CDR3 DNA is TGTGCCAGTAGGGAAAGGGACAGGGTACAGCCCCAGCATTTT. The encoded protein is CASRERDRVQPQHF.

This chain joins TRBV10-3 and TRBJ1-1, with TRBD1 as a possible D gene (5 bases). In germline, CDR1 is ENHRY, CDR2 SYGVKD. Trimming took 5 bases from V and 10 from J, leaving 11 bases between them. CDR3 size: 11 residues. The CDR3 here is CAISLGDLAFF. For the CDR3, the DNA is TGTGCCATCAGTTTAGGGGACCTAGCTTTCTTT.

This chain joins TRBV4-1 and TRBJ2-5, with 11 bases that match TRBD2. This CDR3 spans 16 amino acids. V gave up 4 bases and J gave up 5 bases; unmatched junction bases: 9. Germline V lookup: CDR1 MGHRA, CDR2 YSYEKL. This CDR3 is CASSRDSGGVGETQYF. The CDR3 nucleotides read TGCGCCAGCAGCCGGGATAGCGGGGGGGTCGGGGAGACCCAGTACTTC.

The V call is TRBV9, the J call TRBJ1-2; D remains ambiguous. Trimming shortened V by 4 bases and J by 2 bases, and 9 bases separated the two germline ends. The germline V gene encodes CDR1 SGDLS and CDR2 YYNGEE. This CDR3 comprises 13 residues. The CDR3 DNA reads as TGTGCCAGCAGCCTGGAGAAAAACTATGGCTACACCTTC. The encoded protein is CASSLEKNYGYTF.

V is TRBV5-1 and J is TRBJ1-1; 7 positions agree with TRBD1. After removal of 4 bases from V and 5 bases from J, the junction contained 14 bases not matched to a gene. The germline V gene has CDR1 SGHRS and CDR2 YFSETQ. This CDR3 is built from 16 residues. The CDR3 loop reads CASSPGTAVEITEAFF. CDR3 DNA: TGCGCCAGCAGCCCCGGGACAGCCGTGGAGATTACTGAAGCTTTCTTT.

The chain joins TRBV7-3 to TRBJ1-1; D might be TRBD1 (5 bases). This CDR3 has 13 residues. Germline CDR1 is SGHTA and CDR2 is FQGTGA. The V end was cut by 6 bases, the J end by 1 base, with 9 bases between. CDR3 nucleotide sequence: TGTGCCAGCAGACTTACAGGGAACACTGAAGCTTTCTTT. As protein: CASRLTGNTEAFF.

J is TRBJ1-1 and V is TRBV30; no clear D. CDR1 and CDR2 from the germline V gene are GTSNPN and SVGIG (reference sequence). The V gene lost 2 bases and the J gene lost 1 base, with 11 bases spanning the gap. The CDR3 covers 14 residues. This CDR3 reads CAWSTWSPNTEAFF. CDR3 nucleotides: TGTGCCTGGAGTACCTGGTCCCCGAACACTGAAGCTTTCTTT.

The V and J genes are TRBV5-5 and TRBJ1-1; 9 nucleotides match TRBD1. CDR3 size: 17 residues. V gave up 4 bases and J gave up 0 bases; unmatched junction bases: 10. CDR1 and CDR2 from the germline V gene are SGHKS and YYEKEE (reference sequence). CDR3 DNA sequence: TGTGCCAGCAGCCCGAGAGACAGGGGGATCATGAACACTGAAGCTTTCTTT. It specifies CASSPRDRGIMNTEAFF.

The V and J genes are TRBV4-1 and TRBJ1-4; possibly TRBD1 for D (5 bases). The CDR3 consists of 15 residues. V shed 4 bases and J shed 8 bases, with 17 bases lying between them. Germline lookup yields CDR1 MGHRA and CDR2 YSYEKL. In nucleotides, the CDR3 is TGCGCCAGCAGCCCCCCGCAGGGAGTACAGGAAAAACTGTTTTTT. It encodes CASSPPQGVQEKLFF.

This clone is a singleton in its sample. V and J are TRBV2 and TRBJ2-7, with D uncertain. Trimming took 4 bases from V and 5 from J, leaving 6 bases between them. CDR1 is SNHLY and CDR2 is FYNNEI in the germline V gene. The CDR3 consists of 11 residues. Written as DNA, the CDR3 is TGTGCCAGCAGTGTTGTCGACGAGCAGTACTTC. Translated: CASSVVDEQYF.

The chain uses TRBV19 and TRBJ2-1, with D possibly being TRBD2 (5 bases). Germline CDR1 reads LNHDA; CDR2 reads SQIVND (reference sequence). The germline V and J ends were trimmed by 3 bases and 7 bases, with 10 bases remaining between them. This CDR3 contains 13 residues. The CDR3 bases are TGTGCCAGTAGTATTGTTCGGGATAATGAGCAGTTCTTC. The encoded protein is CASSIVRDNEQFF.

Comment on this clone: Within the sample, other DNA sequences also encode this same CDR3. The rearrangement joins TRBV18 to TRBJ1-5; 7 bases fit TRBD1. This CDR3 has 16 residues. The V and J ends lost 4 bases and 4 bases, in that order; junction bases with no gene match: 10. Per the germline V gene, CDR1 is KGHSH and CDR2 is LQKENI. CDR3 residues: CASSLSRGTANQPQHF. CDR3 sequence (DNA): TGTGCCAGCTCACTCTCAAGAGGGACAGCAAATCAGCCCCAGCATTTT.

This clone has only one observation. The rearrangement links TRBV5-4 to TRBJ1-6; D not resolved. Germline CDR1 is SGHNT and CDR2 is YYREEE (reference sequence). The CDR3 spans 16 residues. The ends were cut back, 4 bases at V and 3 bases at J, with 14 bases in the middle. As DNA, the CDR3 is TGTGCCAGCAGCCAAGATCCCACCGGCTATAATTCACCCCTCCACTTT. Residues: CASSQDPTGYNSPLHF.

This clone turned up a few times. This chain connects TRBV5-5 to TRBJ2-2; D is perhaps TRBD1 or TRBD2 (5 bases each). The length of the CDR3 is 17 residues. The V gene's germline CDR1 is SGHKS and CDR2 YYEKEE (reference sequence). V was trimmed by 2 bases and J by 4 bases, leaving 18 bases between them. CDR3 DNA: TGTGCCAGCAGCTTTCTCCCCGGGACCTCATCCACCGGGGAGCTGTTTTTT. Translated: CASSFLPGTSSTGELFF.

With regard to this clone: The germline gene is not matched at one end of the junction; a read error may be the cause. This chain links TRBV27 with TRBJ1-4; 7 bases line up with TRBD1. CDR3 length equals 14 residues. CDR1 is MNHEY and CDR2 is SMNVEV in the germline V gene (reference sequence). CDR3 in DNA: TGTGCCAGCAGTCCCGACAGGGAGGGTGAAAGACTGTTTTTT. As protein: CASSPDREGERLFF.